This T cell receptor beta chain originates from a study of blood T cell repertoires in COVID-19. The CDR3 runs 18 residues. The germline V gene has CDR1 SNHLY and CDR2 FYNNEI. V gave up 0 bases and J gave up 2 bases, with 18 bases separating them. Profiling relied on immunoSEQ multiplex PCR, and the TCRdb table lists in-frame clones only, not all of them. The data hold around 390,000 clones, with about 86% observed a single time. The receptor was isolated from a woman aged 50 to 65 who had recovered from COVID-19. V usage is TRBV2 and J usage is TRBJ2-3; a possible D gene is TRBD2 (6 bases). Material: PBMCs or T cells enriched from blood (not recorded which). CDR3 nucleotide sequence: TGTGCCAGCAGTGAAGCTTGGGCTAGCGACCTCTACACAGATACGCAGTATTTT. Translation: CASSEAWASDLYTDTQYF.